The sequence of this T cell receptor (beta chain) was determined in a study of CD8+CD57+ T cells in acquired aplastic anemia. Profiles of TCR beta VDJ and CDR3 were generated from a genomic DNA template. MiXCR, run by TCRdb on the reads, gives a single entry per CDR3 protein. The table records under 200,000 distinct CDR3 sequences, roughly 63% of them present only once. The TCR was taken from a human donor in good health. The sequenced sample was sorted CD4+, CD8+, or CD8+CD57+ T cells (not recorded which) from PBMCs.

The CDR3 nucleotides are TGTGCCACCAGTGATGCAGGGGAAAGAAGTGGCTACACCTTC. Its translation: CATSDAGERSGYTF. This rearrangement joins TRBV24-1 to TRBJ1-2, with D maybe TRBD1 (6 bases). This CDR3 contains 14 residues. CDR1 and CDR2 (germline): KGHDR, SFDVKD. The germline V and J ends were trimmed by 3 bases and 7 bases, with 14 bases remaining between them.